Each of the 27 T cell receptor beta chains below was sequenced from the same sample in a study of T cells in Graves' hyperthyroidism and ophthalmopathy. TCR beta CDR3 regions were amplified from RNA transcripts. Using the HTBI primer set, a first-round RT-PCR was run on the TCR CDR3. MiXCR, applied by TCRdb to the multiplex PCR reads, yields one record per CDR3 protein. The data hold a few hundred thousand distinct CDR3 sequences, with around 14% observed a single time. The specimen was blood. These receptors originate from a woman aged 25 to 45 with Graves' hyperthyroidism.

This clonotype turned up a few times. The CDR3 reads CASSERDGHRETQYF. Written as DNA, the CDR3 is TGTGCCAGCAGTGAGAGGGACGGCCACCGAGAGACCCAGTACTTC. The chain is built from TRBV2 and TRBJ2-5; D may be TRBD1 or TRBD2 (5 bases each). CDR3 length: 15 amino acids. The germline CDR1 and CDR2 sequences are SNHLY and FYNNEI. With 3 bases removed from V and 4 bases from J, the gap between germline ends came to 15 bases.

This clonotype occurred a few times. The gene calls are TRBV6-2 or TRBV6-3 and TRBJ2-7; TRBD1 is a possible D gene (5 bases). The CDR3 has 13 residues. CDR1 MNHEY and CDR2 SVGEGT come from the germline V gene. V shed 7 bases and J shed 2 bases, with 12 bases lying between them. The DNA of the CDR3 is TGTGCCAGCACCGCCGCAGGGACCTACGAGCAGTACTTC. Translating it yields CASTAAGTYEQYF.

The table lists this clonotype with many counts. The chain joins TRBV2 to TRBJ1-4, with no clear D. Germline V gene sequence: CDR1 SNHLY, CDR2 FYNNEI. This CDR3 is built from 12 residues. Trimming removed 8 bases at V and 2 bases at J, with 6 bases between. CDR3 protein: CASYGTNEKLFF. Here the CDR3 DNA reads TGTGCCAGCTACGGGACTAATGAAAAACTGTTTTTT.

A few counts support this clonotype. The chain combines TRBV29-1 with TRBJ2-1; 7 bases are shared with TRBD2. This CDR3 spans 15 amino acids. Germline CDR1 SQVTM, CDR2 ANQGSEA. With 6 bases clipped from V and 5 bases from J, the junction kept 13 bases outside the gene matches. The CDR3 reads CSVGRPGRDHNEQFF. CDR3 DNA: TGCAGCGTGGGGAGACCGGGGAGGGACCACAATGAGCAGTTCTTC.

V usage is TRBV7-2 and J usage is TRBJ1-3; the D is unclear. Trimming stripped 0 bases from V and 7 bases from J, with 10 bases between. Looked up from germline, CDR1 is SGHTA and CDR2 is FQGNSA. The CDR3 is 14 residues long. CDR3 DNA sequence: TGTGCCAGCAGCTTAGCGGGGATAGCGAACACCATATATTTT. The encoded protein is CASSLAGIANTIYF.

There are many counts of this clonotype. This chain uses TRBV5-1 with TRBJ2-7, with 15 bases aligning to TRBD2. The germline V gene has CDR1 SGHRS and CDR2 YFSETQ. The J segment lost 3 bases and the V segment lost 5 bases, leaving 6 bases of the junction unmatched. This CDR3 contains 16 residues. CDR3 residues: CASSTPGLAGGYEQYF. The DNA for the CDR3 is TGCGCCAGCAGTACGCCGGGACTAGCGGGAGGCTACGAGCAGTACTTC.

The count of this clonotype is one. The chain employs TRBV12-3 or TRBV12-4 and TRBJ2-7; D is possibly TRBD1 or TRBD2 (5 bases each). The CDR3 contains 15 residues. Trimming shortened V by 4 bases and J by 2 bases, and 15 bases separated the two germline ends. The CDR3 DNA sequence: TGTGCCAGCAGTTCGCCGGGACGGTGGACCTACGAGCAGTACTTC. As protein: CASSSPGRWTYEQYF.

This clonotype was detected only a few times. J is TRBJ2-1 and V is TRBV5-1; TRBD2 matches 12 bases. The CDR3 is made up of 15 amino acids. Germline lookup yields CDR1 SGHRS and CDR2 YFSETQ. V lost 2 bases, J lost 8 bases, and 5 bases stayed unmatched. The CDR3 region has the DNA TGCGCCAGCAGCTTCCGGACTAGCGGGGACGATGAGCAGTTCTTC. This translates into CASSFRTSGDDEQFF.

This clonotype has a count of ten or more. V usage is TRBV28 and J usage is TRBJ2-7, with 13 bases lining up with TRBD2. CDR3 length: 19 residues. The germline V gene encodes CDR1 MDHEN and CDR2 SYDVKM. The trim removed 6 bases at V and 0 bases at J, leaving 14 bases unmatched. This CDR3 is CASSYPGLAGSLNSYEQYF. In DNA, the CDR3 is TGTGCCAGCAGCTACCCGGGACTAGCGGGATCCCTAAACTCCTACGAGCAGTACTTC.

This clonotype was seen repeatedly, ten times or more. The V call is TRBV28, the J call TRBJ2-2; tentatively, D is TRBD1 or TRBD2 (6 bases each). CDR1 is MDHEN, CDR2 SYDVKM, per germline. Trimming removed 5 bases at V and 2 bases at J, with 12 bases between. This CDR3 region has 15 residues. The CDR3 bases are TGTGCCAGCAGTCATGAGGGGGGAAACACCGGGGAGCTGTTTTTT. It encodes CASSHEGGNTGELFF.

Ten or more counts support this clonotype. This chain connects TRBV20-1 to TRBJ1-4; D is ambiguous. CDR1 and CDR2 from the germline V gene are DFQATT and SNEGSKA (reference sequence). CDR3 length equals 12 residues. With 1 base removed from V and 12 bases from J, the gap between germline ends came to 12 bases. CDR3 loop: CSARVWQRELFF. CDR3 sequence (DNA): TGCAGTGCTAGAGTTTGGCAGCGAGAACTGTTTTTT.

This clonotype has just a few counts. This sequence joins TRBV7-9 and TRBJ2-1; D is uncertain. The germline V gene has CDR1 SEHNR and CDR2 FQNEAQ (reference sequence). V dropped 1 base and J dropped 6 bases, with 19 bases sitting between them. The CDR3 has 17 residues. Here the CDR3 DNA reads TGTGCCAGCAGCTTAGAACCCCGGTTGGCCATTCCCAATGAGCAGTTCTTC. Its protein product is CASSLEPRLAIPNEQFF.

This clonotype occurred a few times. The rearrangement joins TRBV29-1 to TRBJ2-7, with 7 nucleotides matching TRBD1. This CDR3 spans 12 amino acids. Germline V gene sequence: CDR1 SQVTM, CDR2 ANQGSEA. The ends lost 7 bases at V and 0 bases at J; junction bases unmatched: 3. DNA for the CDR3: TGCAGCGCGGGACAGCACTCCTACGAGCAGTACTTC. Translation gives CSAGQHSYEQYF.

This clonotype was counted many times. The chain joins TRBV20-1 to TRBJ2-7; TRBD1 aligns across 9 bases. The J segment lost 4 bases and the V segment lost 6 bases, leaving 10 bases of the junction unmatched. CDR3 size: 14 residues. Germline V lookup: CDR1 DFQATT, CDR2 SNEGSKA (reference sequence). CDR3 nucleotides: TGCAGTGCCGATGAAGGGACAGGGATATACGAGCAGTACTTC. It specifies CSADEGTGIYEQYF.

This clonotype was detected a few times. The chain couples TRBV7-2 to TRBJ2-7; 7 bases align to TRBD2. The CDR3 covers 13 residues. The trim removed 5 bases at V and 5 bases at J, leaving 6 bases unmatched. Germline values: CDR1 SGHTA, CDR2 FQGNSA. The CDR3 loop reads CASSIQTSHEQYF. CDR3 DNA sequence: TGTGCCAGCAGCATACAGACTAGCCACGAGCAGTACTTC.

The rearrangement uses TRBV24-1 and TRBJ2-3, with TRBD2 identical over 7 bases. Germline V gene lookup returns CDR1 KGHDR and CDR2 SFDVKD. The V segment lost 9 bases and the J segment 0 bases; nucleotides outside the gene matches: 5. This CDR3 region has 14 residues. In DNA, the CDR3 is TGTGCCACCGAGAGCGGGACTAGCACAGATACGCAGTATTTT. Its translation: CATESGTSTDTQYF.

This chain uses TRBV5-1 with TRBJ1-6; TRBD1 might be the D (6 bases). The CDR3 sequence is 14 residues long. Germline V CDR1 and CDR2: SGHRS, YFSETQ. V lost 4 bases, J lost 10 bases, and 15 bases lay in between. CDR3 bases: TGCGCCAGCAGCCTCTTACCAGGGGAGTCACCCCTCCACTTT. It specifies CASSLLPGESPLHF.

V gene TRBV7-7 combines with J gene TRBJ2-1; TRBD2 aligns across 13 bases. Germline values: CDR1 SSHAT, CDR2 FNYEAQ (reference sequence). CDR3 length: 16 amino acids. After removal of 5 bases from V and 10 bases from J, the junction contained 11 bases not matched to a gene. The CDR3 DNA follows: TGTGCCAGCAGCGAAACCGGACTAGCGGGAGTTTCCGAGCAGTTCTTC. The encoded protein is CASSETGLAGVSEQFF.

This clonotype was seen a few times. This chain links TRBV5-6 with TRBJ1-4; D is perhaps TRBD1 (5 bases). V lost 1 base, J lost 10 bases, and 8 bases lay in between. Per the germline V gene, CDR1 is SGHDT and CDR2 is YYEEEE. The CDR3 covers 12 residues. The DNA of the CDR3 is TGTGCCAGCAGCTTGTCTGACAGAAAACTGTTTTTT. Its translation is CASSLSDRKLFF.

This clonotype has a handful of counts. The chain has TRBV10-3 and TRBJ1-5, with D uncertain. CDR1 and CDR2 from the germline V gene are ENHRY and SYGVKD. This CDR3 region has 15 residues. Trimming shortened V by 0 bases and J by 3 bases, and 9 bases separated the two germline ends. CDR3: CAISESSTSNQPQHF. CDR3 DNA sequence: TGTGCCATCAGTGAGTCCTCCACTTCCAATCAGCCCCAGCATTTT.

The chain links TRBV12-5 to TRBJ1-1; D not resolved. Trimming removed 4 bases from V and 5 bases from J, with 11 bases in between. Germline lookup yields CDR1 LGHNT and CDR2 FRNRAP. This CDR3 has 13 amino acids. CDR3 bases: TGTGCTAGTGGTTGGGAAATTGGAACTGAAGCTTTCTTT. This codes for CASGWEIGTEAFF.

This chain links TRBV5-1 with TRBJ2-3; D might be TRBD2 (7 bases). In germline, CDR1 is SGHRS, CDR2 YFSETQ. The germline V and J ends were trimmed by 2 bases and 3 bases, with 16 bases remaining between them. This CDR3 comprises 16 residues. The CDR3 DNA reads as TGCGCCAGCAGCTTAATAGGGGGACTATCGACAGATACGCAGTATTTT. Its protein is CASSLIGGLSTDTQYF.

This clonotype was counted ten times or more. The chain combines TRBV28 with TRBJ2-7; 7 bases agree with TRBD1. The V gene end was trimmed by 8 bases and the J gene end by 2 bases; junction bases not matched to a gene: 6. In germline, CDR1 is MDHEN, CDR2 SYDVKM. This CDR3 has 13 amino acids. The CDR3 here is CASVQGTTYEQYF. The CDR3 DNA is TGTGCCAGCGTACAGGGGACAACCTACGAGCAGTACTTC.

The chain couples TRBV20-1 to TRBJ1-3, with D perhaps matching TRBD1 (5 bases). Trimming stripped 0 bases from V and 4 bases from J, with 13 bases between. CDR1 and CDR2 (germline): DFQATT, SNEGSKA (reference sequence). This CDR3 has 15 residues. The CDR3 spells CSARDQNGAGNTIYF. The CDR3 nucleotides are TGCAGTGCTAGAGATCAGAACGGGGCAGGAAACACCATATATTTT.

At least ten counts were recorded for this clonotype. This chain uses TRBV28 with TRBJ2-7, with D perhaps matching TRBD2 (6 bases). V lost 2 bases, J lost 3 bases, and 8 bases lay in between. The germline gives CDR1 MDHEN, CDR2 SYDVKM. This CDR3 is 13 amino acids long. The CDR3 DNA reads TGTGCCAGCAGTTTAGGAGGGGACTACGAGCAGTACTTC. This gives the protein CASSLGGDYEQYF.

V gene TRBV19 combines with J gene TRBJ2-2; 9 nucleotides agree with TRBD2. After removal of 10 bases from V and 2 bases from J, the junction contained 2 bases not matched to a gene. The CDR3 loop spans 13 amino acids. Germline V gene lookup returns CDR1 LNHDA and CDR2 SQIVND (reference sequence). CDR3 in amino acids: CAMTSGNTGELFF. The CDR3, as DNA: TGTGCCATGACTAGCGGAAACACCGGGGAGCTGTTTTTT.

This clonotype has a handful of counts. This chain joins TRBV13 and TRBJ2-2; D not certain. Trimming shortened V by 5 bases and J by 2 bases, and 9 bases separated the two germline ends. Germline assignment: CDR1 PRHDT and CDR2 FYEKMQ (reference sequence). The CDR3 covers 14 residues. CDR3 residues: CASSRFHNTGELFF. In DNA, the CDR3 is TGTGCCAGCAGCAGATTCCATAACACCGGGGAGCTGTTTTTT.